The 27 T cell receptor beta chains given below trace back to one sample, sequenced in a study of graft-versus-host responses after intestinal transplantation. Assay used: immunoSEQ multiplex PCR; TCRdb lists only in-frame clones, some missing. This sample has some 88,000 clones, with approximately 94% found just once. These TCRs are of unknown antigen specificity. Source: unstimulated CD8+ T cells sorted from spleen or lymph node cells, taken before intestinal transplant. These receptors were collected from a human donor who received an intestinal transplant.

The rearrangement links TRBV7-9 to TRBJ2-7, with D possibly matching TRBD1 (5 bases). V lost 5 bases to trimming and J lost 4 bases, with 12 bases between them. From germline, CDR1 is SEHNR and CDR2 FQNEAQ (reference sequence). The CDR3 covers 13 residues. This CDR3 reads CASSNSTEYEQYF. The CDR3 bases are TGTGCCAGCAGCAATTCGACAGAGTACGAGCAGTACTTC.

In this sample, this clone turned up once. The rearrangement links TRBV7-9 to TRBJ2-3; D is unresolved. With 2 bases removed from V and 6 bases from J, the gap between germline ends came to 6 bases. The CDR3 spans 12 residues. From germline, CDR1 is SEHNR and CDR2 FQNEAQ (reference sequence). CDR3 DNA: TGTGCCAGCAGCTTACCCGGGGATACGCAGTATTTT. It is translated as CASSLPGDTQYF. The complete variable domain, with remaining parts taken from reference TRBV7-9 and TRBJ2-3, reads DTGVSQNPRHKITKRGQNVTFRCDPISEHNRLYWYRQTLGQGPEFLTYFQNEAQLEKSRLLSDRFSAERPKGSFSTLEIQRTEQGDSAMYLCASSLPGDTQYFGPGTRLTVL.

V and J are TRBV9 and TRBJ1-4; D gene ambiguous. The CDR3 runs to 15 residues. Looked up from germline, CDR1 is SGDLS and CDR2 is YYNGEE. Trimming stripped 1 base from V and 0 bases from J, with 7 bases between. CDR3 sequence: CASSVLASTNEKLFF. In nucleotides, the CDR3 is TGTGCCAGCAGCGTACTGGCCTCAACTAATGAAAAACTGTTTTTT.

The J gene is TRBJ2-7, the V gene TRBV9, with 7 bases aligning to TRBD2. V gave up 4 bases and J gave up 0 bases; unmatched junction bases: 7. The CDR3 contains 15 residues. Per germline, CDR1 SGDLS and CDR2 YYNGEE. CDR3 coding DNA: TGTGCCAGCAGCCCCCAAGCGGGGCACTCCTACGAGCAGTACTTC. Its protein is CASSPQAGHSYEQYF.

This chain joins TRBV19 and TRBJ1-5; possibly TRBD1 for D (6 bases). With 10 bases removed from V and 6 bases from J, the gap between germline ends came to 19 bases. Germline CDR1 reads LNHDA; CDR2 reads SQIVND (reference sequence). This CDR3 has 14 residues. This chain's CDR3 is CATWGGHRSQPQHF. CDR3 DNA sequence: TGTGCCACCTGGGGGGGACACCGCAGTCAGCCCCAGCATTTT.

The V gene is TRBV18, the J gene TRBJ2-3; TRBD1 matches at 9 bases. CDR3 length equals 16 residues. Germline V gene sequence: CDR1 KGHSH, CDR2 LQKENI. With V trimmed by 3 bases and J by 1 base, 5 bases remained unmatched. CDR3 in amino acids: CASSPTGGLGTDTQYF. The CDR3 region has the DNA TGTGCCAGCTCACCCACAGGGGGCTTAGGCACAGATACGCAGTATTTT.

This rearrangement joins TRBV19 to TRBJ2-7; D not resolved. CDR1 and CDR2 from the germline V gene are LNHDA and SQIVND (reference sequence). The V and J ends lost 5 bases and 9 bases respectively, with 11 bases between them. The CDR3 extends over 11 amino acids. The DNA for the CDR3 is TGTGCCAGTAGTCAGGCAGGTTTGCAGTACTTC. It translates to CASSQAGLQYF.

The J gene is TRBJ2-1, the V gene TRBV7-6, with 8 bases matching TRBD2. CDR3 length: 15 residues. CDR1 and CDR2 (germline): SGHVS, FNYEAQ. V shed 2 bases, J shed 5 bases, and the junction held 5 bases outside the gene matches. This CDR3 reads CASSLYGGADNEQFF. CDR3 nucleotide sequence: TGTGCCAGCAGCTTATACGGGGGGGCGGACAATGAGCAGTTCTTC.

J is TRBJ1-2 and V is TRBV7-8; TRBD1 is a possible D gene (5 bases). Germline lookup yields CDR1 SGHVS and CDR2 FQNEAQ. The CDR3 covers 14 residues. V gave up 5 bases and J gave up 1 base, with 11 bases separating them. The CDR3 sequence: CASSPSDSNYGYTF. CDR3 nucleotide sequence: TGTGCCAGCAGCCCATCTGACAGTAACTATGGCTACACCTTC.

V and J are TRBV7-2 and TRBJ2-2, with TRBD2 identical over 9 bases. The germline CDR1 and CDR2 sequences are SGHTA and FQGNSA. The V and J ends lost 0 bases and 7 bases, in that order; junction bases with no gene match: 9. The CDR3 is 17 residues long. The CDR3: CASSLALSRGGVGELFF. CDR3 sequence (DNA): TGTGCCAGCAGCTTAGCGCTTTCGCGGGGGGGCGTCGGGGAGCTGTTTTTT. Full variable domain (rest looked up from reference TRBV7-2 and TRBJ2-2): GAGVSQSPSNKVTEKGKDVELRCDPISGHTALYWYRQSLGQGLEFLIYFQGNSAPDKSGLPSDRFSAERTGGSVSTLTIQRTQQEDSAVYLCASSLALSRGGVGELFFGEGSRLTVL.

This chain connects TRBV9 to TRBJ2-1; D is possibly TRBD1 (5 bases). The V gene lost 4 bases and the J gene lost 0 bases, with 17 bases spanning the gap. Germline CDR1 is SGDLS and CDR2 is YYNGEE. The CDR3 runs 17 residues. CDR3 sequence: CASSFTWGGSSYNEQFF. CDR3 nucleotide sequence: TGTGCCAGCAGCTTCACTTGGGGCGGCAGCTCCTACAATGAGCAGTTCTTC.

The chain is built from TRBV7-9 and TRBJ2-3, with TRBD1 as a possible D gene (5 bases). Germline V lookup: CDR1 SEHNR, CDR2 FQNEAQ (reference sequence). With 5 bases removed from V and 1 base from J, the gap between germline ends came to 7 bases. The CDR3 covers 13 residues. CDR3 in amino acids: CASSQGGTDTQYF. DNA for the CDR3: TGTGCCAGCAGCCAGGGCGGCACAGATACGCAGTATTTT.

This sequence joins TRBV5-8 and TRBJ1-1, with 7 bases lining up with TRBD1. The CDR3 totals 15 residues. The germline V gene has CDR1 SGHTS and CDR2 YDEGEE. Unmatched junction bases numbered 5, after V lost 3 bases and J lost 0 bases. CDR3 protein: CASSWRQGMNTEAFF. The CDR3 coding sequence is TGTGCCAGCAGCTGGAGACAGGGAATGAACACTGAAGCTTTCTTT.

CDR3 protein: CASSLGTGGDGYTF. For the CDR3, the DNA is TGTGCCAGCAGCTTAGGGACAGGGGGAGATGGCTACACCTTC. This chain links TRBV7-9 with TRBJ1-2; 10 positions match TRBD1. The length of the CDR3 is 14 residues. The V and J ends lost 1 base and 6 bases, in that order; junction bases with no gene match: 2. The germline CDR1 and CDR2 sequences are SEHNR and FQNEAQ (reference sequence).

V and J are TRBV19 and TRBJ1-4; 10 bases line up with TRBD1. The V gene's germline CDR1 is LNHDA and CDR2 SQIVND (reference sequence). There are 15 residues in the CDR3. The J segment lost 5 bases and the V segment lost 5 bases, leaving 5 bases of the junction unmatched. The CDR3 DNA is TGTGCCAGTAGTGACCCGGGACAGGGGAATGAAAAACTGTTTTTT. Protein product: CASSDPGQGNEKLFF.

V is TRBV11-3 and J is TRBJ1-2; D might be TRBD1 (6 bases). The CDR3 consists of 15 residues. V lost 5 bases and J lost 2, with 15 bases in between. Germline CDR1 and CDR2: SGHNT and YENEEA. This chain's CDR3 is CASSPDSQGNYGYTF. CDR3 in DNA: TGTGCCAGCAGCCCCGATTCTCAGGGGAACTATGGCTACACCTTC.

The chain carries TRBV11-3 and TRBJ2-3, with 7 bases matching TRBD1. Per germline, CDR1 SGHNT and CDR2 YENEEA. The CDR3 length is 16 residues. V lost 5 bases, J lost 4 bases, and 12 bases stayed unmatched. In DNA, the CDR3 is TGTGCCAGCAGCGCCGGGACAGACCAATTCCCAGATACGCAGTATTTT. Translating gives CASSAGTDQFPDTQYF.

This chain joins TRBV11-3 and TRBJ1-4; D gene ambiguous. This CDR3 has 14 residues. Trimming took off 6 bases at V and 8 bases at J, with 16 bases between the two ends. CDR1 is SGHNT, CDR2 YENEEA, per germline. CDR3 DNA: TGTGCCAGCAGAGGACGAGGGAACCAGGAAAAACTGTTTTTT. This gives the protein CASRGRGNQEKLFF. The full variable domain, in which reference TRBV11-3 and TRBJ1-4 provide the parts outside the CDR3, is EAGVVQSPRYKIIEKKQPVAFWCNPISGHNTLYWYLQNLGQGPELLIRYENEEAVDDSQLPKDRFSAERLKGVDSTLKIQPAELGDSAVYLCASRGRGNQEKLFFGSGTQLSVL.

V and J are TRBV7-6 and TRBJ2-6; D gene unclear. The CDR3 is 17 residues long. The ends were cut back, 3 bases at V and 0 bases at J, with 12 bases in the middle. The V gene's germline CDR1 is SGHVS and CDR2 FNYEAQ. The CDR3, as DNA: TGTGCCAGCAGCTTGCGGATTTCGGACTCTGGGGCCAACGTCCTGACTTTC. It is translated as CASSLRISDSGANVLTF.

V gene TRBV11-2 combines with J gene TRBJ1-2; 8 nucleotides line up with TRBD1. CDR1 is SGHAT, CDR2 FQNNGV, per germline. J gave up 2 bases and V 5 bases, and 7 bases lay outside the gene matches. This CDR3 has 15 amino acids. CDR3 DNA sequence: TGTGCCAGCAGCCTGACAGGGGCCCTCAACTATGGCTACACCTTC. It codes for CASSLTGALNYGYTF.

This clone was found once. The chain combines TRBV4-3 with TRBJ1-1; D possibly corresponds to TRBD1 (5 bases). V was trimmed by 0 bases and J by 1 base, leaving 18 bases between them. The CDR3 covers 18 residues. Germline CDR1 reads LGHNA; CDR2 reads YSLEER. The CDR3 sequence is CASSQDLGTRGWNTEAFF. CDR3 nucleotides: TGCGCCAGCAGCCAAGATCTGGGGACCCGGGGGTGGAACACTGAAGCTTTCTTT.

The chain is built from TRBV13 and TRBJ2-7; TRBD2 matches at 10 bases. This CDR3 has 16 residues. Losses at the gene ends were 4 bases for V and 3 bases for J; bases not matched to a gene: 9. Germline V CDR1 and CDR2: PRHDT, FYEKMQ (reference sequence). The CDR3 DNA sequence: TGTGCCAGCAGCTCCCTTCTAGCGGGGGCCGACTACGAGCAGTACTTC. Encoded protein: CASSSLLAGADYEQYF.

CDR3 DNA sequence: TGTGCCAGCAGCTCCCCGGGCACCGGGGAGCTGTTTTTT. Protein: CASSSPGTGELFF. The gene calls are TRBV7-9 and TRBJ2-2; D remains unclear. Germline V gene lookup returns CDR1 SEHNR and CDR2 FQNEAQ (reference sequence). The CDR3 extends over 13 amino acids. V was trimmed by 4 bases and J by 4 bases, leaving 7 bases between them.

The rearrangement uses TRBV27 and TRBJ2-3, with D perhaps TRBD2 (5 bases). CDR3 length: 15 residues. CDR1 MNHEY and CDR2 SMNVEV come from the germline V gene (reference sequence). The ends were cut back, 5 bases at V and 0 bases at J, with 12 bases in the middle. The CDR3 coding sequence is TGTGCCAGCAGTCCTGGACTCTTTAGCACAGATACGCAGTATTTT. Its translation: CASSPGLFSTDTQYF.

This chain connects TRBV5-1 to TRBJ1-1; 9 bases line up with TRBD1. This CDR3 is built from 15 residues. Germline CDR1 is SGHRS and CDR2 is YFSETQ. J was trimmed by 0 bases and V by 4 bases; bases with no gene match: 4. Here the CDR3 reads CASSGNRGLNTEAFF. The CDR3 DNA sequence: TGCGCCAGCAGCGGAAACAGGGGGCTGAACACTGAAGCTTTCTTT. Variable domain in full (rest from reference TRBV5-1 and TRBJ1-1): KAGVTQTPRYLIKTRGQQVTLSCSPISGHRSVSWYQQTPGQGLQFLFEYFSETQRNKGNFPGRFSGRQFSNSRSEMNVSTLELGDSALYLCASSGNRGLNTEAFFGQGTRLTVV.

The V gene is TRBV9, the J gene TRBJ1-3; 7 bases fit TRBD1. V was pared by 4 bases and J by 3 bases, with 7 bases of the junction left unmatched. The CDR3 extends over 15 amino acids. The germline CDR1 and CDR2 sequences are SGDLS and YYNGEE. CDR3 amino acids: CASSSGQRGGNTIYF. The CDR3 DNA follows: TGTGCCAGCAGCTCGGGACAGAGAGGTGGAAACACCATATATTTT.

The V gene is TRBV19, the J gene TRBJ2-5, with TRBD1 matching 7 bases. Germline CDR1 and CDR2: LNHDA and SQIVND (reference sequence). The CDR3 spans 14 residues. The V and J ends lost 5 bases and 3 bases, in that order; junction bases with no gene match: 6. The CDR3 here is CASSPQGVEETQYF. CDR3 nucleotide sequence: TGTGCCAGTAGTCCGCAGGGGGTAGAAGAGACCCAGTACTTC.